Below, 24 T cell receptor beta chains from the same sample are listed, as sequenced in a study of T-cell reconstitution after alpha-beta-depleted transplantation in children. Unique molecular identifiers were incorporated when the TCRbeta library was constructed. TCRdb processed the PCR reads anew with MiXCR; each CDR3 protein has one entry. The sample holds about 610,000 distinct CDR3 sequences; about 11% are singletons and the top ten take less than 4.5%. The sample consisted of PBMCs from the stem cell graft donor, taken from the stem cell graft. These receptors were obtained from a human donor who donated a stem cell graft to a child with acute myeloid leukemia.

V and J are TRBV28 and TRBJ2-5, with 10 bases identical to TRBD2. CDR3 length: 17 residues. V was clipped by 3 bases and J by 1 base; unmatched bases: 8. Germline lookup yields CDR1 MDHEN and CDR2 SYDVKM. CDR3 DNA sequence: TGTGCCAGCAGTTTGGGGGTTAGCGGGAGGACCCAAGAGACCCAGTACTTC. This sequence encodes CASSLGVSGRTQETQYF.

The CDR3 is CASSSGSPYQETQYF. The DNA of the CDR3 is TGTGCCAGCAGCTCTGGGAGTCCTTACCAAGAGACCCAGTACTTC. V and J are TRBV7-2 and TRBJ2-5; D is perhaps TRBD2 (5 bases). CDR1 is SGHTA and CDR2 is FQGNSA in the germline V gene. V lost 4 bases to trimming and J lost 0 bases, with 12 bases between them. The CDR3 has 15 residues.

This clonotype was seen more than once but under ten times. As DNA, the CDR3 is TGCGCCAGCAGCTCATCGTTCGGGAGGGAAGCTTTCTTT. Encoded protein: CASSSSFGREAFF. The chain links TRBV5-1 to TRBJ1-1; D ambiguous. Germline V CDR1 and CDR2: SGHRS, YFSETQ. The V end lost 3 bases, the J end lost 8 bases, and 14 bases lay between the germline ends. This CDR3 spans 13 amino acids.

Many counts were recorded for this clonotype. The chain links TRBV5-1 to TRBJ2-5, with 10 nucleotides matching TRBD1. The V gene's germline CDR1 is SGHRS and CDR2 YFSETQ. The V segment lost 0 bases and the J segment 4 bases; nucleotides outside the gene matches: 6. CDR3 length: 16 residues. CDR3 DNA: TGCGCCAGCAGCTTGGTGGGACAGGGGACGCGAGAGACCCAGTACTTC. Its protein is CASSLVGQGTRETQYF.

The chain has TRBV20-1 and TRBJ2-5; 9 positions agree with TRBD2. V shed 3 bases and J 6 bases; nucleotides not matched to a gene: 8. Germline CDR1 DFQATT, CDR2 SNEGSKA (reference sequence). The length of the CDR3 is 14 residues. The CDR3 DNA is TGCAGTGCTAGGCGGCGGGAGGGCCCCAAGACCCAGTACTTC. Its translation is CSARRREGPKTQYF.

This sequence joins TRBV28 and TRBJ1-5; perhaps TRBD1 as D (6 bases). Trimming took off 10 bases at V and 1 base at J, with 17 bases between the two ends. This CDR3 has 15 amino acids. Germline V gene data show CDR1 as MDHEN and CDR2 as SYDVKM. CDR3 sequence (DNA): TGTGCCACCAAAATGTGGGGGCTGAGCAATCAGCCCCAGCATTTT. The encoded protein is CATKMWGLSNQPQHF.

Many counts were recorded for this clonotype. The CDR3 loop reads CASSYSTLAGGSDLDTQYF. DNA for the CDR3: TGTGCCAGCAGTTACTCGACGCTAGCGGGAGGGTCCGACTTGGATACGCAGTATTTT. This rearrangement joins TRBV6-5 to TRBJ2-3, with 12 nucleotides matching TRBD2. With V trimmed by 0 bases and J by 6 bases, 13 bases remained unmatched. CDR1 MNHEY and CDR2 SVGAGI come from the germline V gene. The CDR3 length is 19 residues.

This clonotype showed up many times. V is TRBV6-5 and J is TRBJ1-4, with TRBD1 as a possible D gene (5 bases). The CDR3 has 16 amino acids. Germline loops: CDR1 MNHEY, CDR2 SVGAGI. Trimming took 7 bases from V and 0 from J, leaving 15 bases between them. Written as DNA, the CDR3 is TGTGCCAGCATTAGTTCAGGAGGGGCAACTAATGAAAAACTGTTTTTT. This encodes CASISSGGATNEKLFF.

This clonotype has a count of ten or more. The rearrangement joins TRBV12-3 or TRBV12-4 to TRBJ2-3; D might be TRBD2 (5 bases). V lost 1 base and J lost 7, with 12 bases in between. The CDR3 is 14 amino acids. CDR3 DNA: TGTGCCAGCAGTTTAGGAGGGAGCATGAATACGCAGTATTTT. Its protein product is CASSLGGSMNTQYF.

The chain has TRBV29-1 and TRBJ1-1, with a tentative D call TRBD1 (5 bases). The CDR3 spans 11 residues. Looked up from germline, CDR1 is SQVTM and CDR2 is ANQGSEA. Trimming took off 6 bases at V and 4 bases at J, with 9 bases between the two ends. CDR3 amino acids: CSVSGPTEAFF. Written as DNA, the CDR3 is TGCAGCGTGTCGGGGCCCACTGAAGCTTTCTTT.

This clonotype has ten or more counts. The V gene is TRBV9, the J gene TRBJ2-2; 12 bases are shared with TRBD2. This CDR3 spans 20 amino acids. J gave up 1 base and V 0 bases, and 10 bases lay outside the gene matches. Looked up from germline, CDR1 is SGDLS and CDR2 is YYNGEE. The CDR3 DNA reads TGTGCCAGCAGCGTAGTAAATCGGACTAGCGGGACTAAGAACACCGGGGAGCTGTTTTTT. This translates into CASSVVNRTSGTKNTGELFF.

The chain is built from TRBV12-5 and TRBJ2-1; 11 bases fit TRBD2. Losses at the gene ends were 1 base for V and 2 bases for J; bases not matched to a gene: 1. This CDR3 is 16 amino acids long. In germline, CDR1 is LGHNT, CDR2 FRNRAP. The DNA for the CDR3 is TGTGCTAGTGGTTTGGGGGGACTAGCGGCCTACAATGAGCAGTTCTTC. It encodes CASGLGGLAAYNEQFF. The full variable domain, with the rest looked up from reference TRBV12-5 and TRBJ2-1, is DARVTQTPRHKVTEMGQEVTMRCQPILGHNTVFWYRQTMMQGLELLAYFRNRAPLDDSGMPKDRFSAEMPDATLATLKIQPSEPRDSAVYFCASGLGGLAAYNEQFFGPGTRLTVL.

The J gene is TRBJ2-7, the V gene TRBV7-8; D may correspond to TRBD1 or TRBD2 (5 bases each). This CDR3 region has 18 residues. Germline V gene sequence: CDR1 SGHVS, CDR2 FQNEAQ. The V end was cut by 1 base, the J end by 3 bases, with 22 bases between. In nucleotides, the CDR3 is TGTGCCAGCAGCTTAGGGCGCAGGGTAGAGGGCGTTGTCTACGAGCAGTACTTC. It encodes CASSLGRRVEGVVYEQYF.

This chain connects TRBV14 to TRBJ2-1; 15 nucleotides align to TRBD2. Trimming cost V 2 bases and J 7 bases; bases outside gene matches: 12. The CDR3 is 19 residues long. From germline, CDR1 is SGHDN and CDR2 FVKESK. CDR3 in DNA: TGTGCCAGCAGCCAACCGGGACTAGCGGGAGGTCAGGGGGAGAATGAGCAGTTCTTC. Translated: CASSQPGLAGGQGENEQFF.

The chain employs TRBV5-1 and TRBJ1-1, with D unclear. Trimming took 3 bases from V and 2 from J, leaving 14 bases between them. The CDR3 has 15 residues. The germline CDR1 and CDR2 sequences are SGHRS and YFSETQ. CDR3 DNA: TGCGCCAGCAGCTCCATGGCGGATATCAACACTGAAGCTTTCTTT. Its translation is CASSSMADINTEAFF.

J is TRBJ2-3 and V is TRBV20-1; TRBD2 matches at 9 bases. This CDR3 has 14 amino acids. Germline V CDR1 and CDR2: DFQATT, SNEGSKA (reference sequence). The V and J ends lost 3 bases and 4 bases, in that order; junction bases with no gene match: 5. The CDR3 protein is CSASPLAGADTQYF. In DNA form, the CDR3 reads TGCAGTGCTAGTCCTTTAGCGGGAGCAGATACGCAGTATTTT.

The chain combines TRBV20-1 with TRBJ2-1, with a tentative D call TRBD2 (6 bases). Trimming pared 3 bases from V and 5 bases from J, leaving 23 bases between. CDR1 DFQATT and CDR2 SNEGSKA come from the germline V gene (reference sequence). The CDR3 totals 17 residues. CDR3 sequence (DNA): TGCAGTGCTAGTGATCTCCTAGCGAAAATCAATCACAATGAGCAGTTCTTC. Translating it yields CSASDLLAKINHNEQFF.

This clonotype was seen ten or more times. The chain couples TRBV28 to TRBJ1-5; a weak D match, TRBD1 (6 bases). V was shortened by 3 bases and J by 3 bases, with 15 bases between the two germline ends. Germline CDR1 reads MDHEN; CDR2 reads SYDVKM. This CDR3 has 16 residues. DNA for the CDR3: TGTGCCAGCAGTTTTATTGCCACAGGGCCCAATCAGCCCCAGCATTTT. It codes for CASSFIATGPNQPQHF.

A few counts support this clonotype. The CDR3 nucleotides read TGTGCCAGCAGTTTAAACGCTGAGCAGTTCTTC. This gives the protein CASSLNAEQFF. The gene calls are TRBV12-3 or TRBV12-4 and TRBJ2-1; D is unclear. This CDR3 region has 11 residues. The germline V and J ends were trimmed by 2 bases and 9 bases, with 5 bases remaining between them.

This clonotype was observed a few times. J is TRBJ2-5 and V is TRBV6-5, with D maybe TRBD2 (6 bases). The germline CDR1 and CDR2 sequences are MNHEY and SVGAGI. Trimming cost V 6 bases and J 4 bases, with 6 bases left between them. The CDR3 is 11 amino acids. The CDR3 sequence is CASRAGETQYF. The CDR3 DNA sequence: TGTGCCAGCAGAGCGGGAGAGACCCAGTACTTC.

This clonotype was counted ten times or more. The CDR3 is CASRKSGAQTGEQYF. The CDR3 bases are TGTGCCAGCAGAAAATCCGGGGCTCAAACTGGCGAGCAGTACTTC. The V and J genes are TRBV12-3 or TRBV12-4 and TRBJ2-7; the D gene could be TRBD1 or TRBD2 (5 bases each). This CDR3 is built from 15 residues. V was pared by 6 bases and J by 6 bases, with 21 bases between.

At least ten counts were recorded for this clonotype. The chain combines TRBV4-3 with TRBJ2-7; TRBD2 matches 11 bases. The CDR3 length is 15 residues. Trimming removed 4 bases from V and 4 bases from J; junction bases left unmatched: 6. Germline V gene sequence: CDR1 LGHNA, CDR2 YSLEER. This CDR3 is CASSLHTSGSYEQYF. In nucleotides, the CDR3 is TGCGCCAGCAGCCTTCATACTAGCGGGAGTTACGAGCAGTACTTC.

This clonotype occurred many times. This sequence joins TRBV6-1 and TRBJ2-1; the D gene is possibly TRBD1 (6 bases). CDR1 and CDR2 from the germline V gene are MNHNS and SASEGT. The V end was cut by 6 bases, the J end by 5 bases, with 14 bases between. This CDR3 region has 14 residues. In DNA form, the CDR3 reads TGTGCCAGCAGAGGCCTACAGGGAAACAATGAGCAGTTCTTC. It yields the protein CASRGLQGNNEQFF.

This clonotype was seen at least ten times. The chain recombines TRBV7-2 with TRBJ2-1; D remains ambiguous. Deletions cut 6 bases from V and 3 bases from J, with 15 bases between. Per germline, CDR1 SGHTA and CDR2 FQGNSA. The CDR3 consists of 15 residues. Here the CDR3 reads CASSHPPNNYNEQFF. The CDR3, as DNA: TGTGCCAGCAGTCACCCCCCTAACAACTACAATGAGCAGTTCTTC.